These 17 T cell receptor beta chains were sequenced from one sample in a study of post-analysis software for immune sequencing data. Broader study findings: When patients were compared with controls, 5 or 6 TRBV segments were more frequent, TRBV5-6, TRBV5-1 and TRBV20-1 among them.

Which antigens these TCRs recognize remains unknown. Included in the TCR beta cDNA libraries were unique molecular identifiers. Each CDR3 protein is one row after TCRdb ran MiXCR on the PCR reads. The sample lists about 680,000 distinct CDR3 sequences; approximately 60% were seen once. Sample: blood. Receptor source: a girl aged 2 to 10 with multiple sclerosis.

This chain links TRBV20-1 with TRBJ2-1; possibly TRBD2 for D (7 bases). The germline gives CDR1 DFQATT, CDR2 SNEGSKA (reference sequence). Deletions cut 5 bases from V and 6 bases from J, with 17 bases between. The CDR3 has 14 amino acids. CDR3 bases: TGCAGTGCTGCCTCGGCGGGGGCCCCCAATGAGCAGTTCTTC. Amino acid sequence: CSAASAGAPNEQFF.

This clonotype turned up a few times. V usage is TRBV29-1 and J usage is TRBJ2-3; the match to TRBD2 covers 8 bases. Germline V gene sequence: CDR1 SQVTM, CDR2 ANQGSEA. This CDR3 is built from 16 residues. With 0 bases clipped from V and 4 bases from J, the junction kept 9 bases outside the gene matches. For the CDR3, the DNA is TGCAGCGTTGAAGAAAGAGCGGGGGAACATCCAGATACGCAGTATTTT. It codes for CSVEERAGEHPDTQYF.

This chain joins TRBV20-1 and TRBJ2-7; 7 bases fit TRBD2. Per germline, CDR1 DFQATT and CDR2 SNEGSKA (reference sequence). After removal of 4 bases from V and 3 bases from J, the junction contained 6 bases not matched to a gene. CDR3 length: 13 residues. The CDR3 coding sequence is TGCAGTGCTAAAGGGAGCGGGAACTACGAGCAGTACTTC. Translated: CSAKGSGNYEQYF.

The chain is built from TRBV20-1 and TRBJ2-1, with D hard to call. The V gene's germline CDR1 is DFQATT and CDR2 SNEGSKA (reference sequence). V was cut by 1 base and J by 7 bases, with 5 bases left in between. This CDR3 is built from 11 residues. This chain's CDR3 is CSARVWNEQFF. The CDR3 DNA follows: TGCAGTGCTAGAGTGTGGAATGAGCAGTTCTTC.

V gene TRBV15 combines with J gene TRBJ2-1; D might be TRBD1 (5 bases). The CDR3 is 14 amino acids. The V gene's germline CDR1 is LNHNV and CDR2 YYDKDF (reference sequence). V was clipped by 8 bases and J by 8 bases, with 19 bases between them. CDR3 sequence reads: CATRPHRIVHEQFF. The DNA of the CDR3 is TGTGCCACCCGCCCCCACAGGATCGTCCATGAGCAGTTCTTC.

V usage is TRBV7-2 and J usage is TRBJ1-5; 7 nucleotides align to TRBD1. V gave up 5 bases and J gave up 6 bases; unmatched junction bases: 7. Per the germline V gene, CDR1 is SGHTA and CDR2 is FQGNSA. CDR3 length: 14 residues. The CDR3 loop is CASSPTGVVQPQHF. The CDR3 DNA is TGTGCCAGCAGCCCTACAGGGGTGGTTCAGCCCCAGCATTTT.

This clonotype showed up just a few times. This sequence joins TRBV3-1 and TRBJ2-3, with TRBD2 matching over 10 bases. The germline V gene encodes CDR1 LGHDT and CDR2 YNNKEL (reference sequence). Germline trimming cut 2 bases from V and 2 bases from J; bases unmatched to any gene: 10. The CDR3 length is 18 residues. CDR3 coding DNA: TGTGCCAGCAGCCAATTAGCGGGAGGTCGGTCACACACAGATACGCAGTATTTT. Encoded protein: CASSQLAGGRSHTDTQYF.

The rearrangement links TRBV29-1 to TRBJ1-2; perhaps TRBD1 as D (5 bases). The V gene's germline CDR1 is SQVTM and CDR2 ANQGSEA. V shed 0 bases and J shed 4 bases, with 21 bases lying between them. The CDR3 extends over 17 amino acids. This CDR3 is CSVEDPSDRSNRYGYTF. The CDR3 coding sequence is TGCAGCGTTGAAGATCCCTCCGACAGAAGTAACCGCTATGGCTACACCTTC.

The V gene is TRBV7-9, the J gene TRBJ1-5, with TRBD1 as a possible D gene (6 bases). Germline V gene data show CDR1 as SEHNR and CDR2 as FQNEAQ (reference sequence). This CDR3 is built from 12 residues. Trimming shortened V by 5 bases and J by 7 bases, and 9 bases separated the two germline ends. The CDR3 region has the DNA TGTGCCAGCAGCACGGACAGCCAGCCCCAGCATTTT. It is translated as CASSTDSQPQHF.

CDR3 in amino acids: CASSSRDRGLGTNQPQHF. CDR3 sequence (DNA): TGTGCCAGCAGTTCGAGGGACAGGGGATTGGGAACCAATCAGCCCCAGCATTTT. V is TRBV6-2 or TRBV6-3 and J is TRBJ1-5, with 10 positions matching TRBD1. This CDR3 is built from 18 residues. The germline CDR1 and CDR2 sequences are MNHEY and SVGEGT. The V segment lost 4 bases and the J segment 3 bases; nucleotides outside the gene matches: 12.

V and J are TRBV12-3 or TRBV12-4 and TRBJ2-1; D uncertain. Trimming shortened V by 4 bases and J by 0 bases, and 10 bases separated the two germline ends. The CDR3 runs to 15 residues. CDR3 DNA sequence: TGTGCCAGCAGTTCACGGACCAGCTCCTACAATGAGCAGTTCTTC. This encodes CASSSRTSSYNEQFF.

The J gene is TRBJ1-1, the V gene TRBV12-3 or TRBV12-4, with D possibly matching TRBD1 (5 bases). The length of the CDR3 is 14 residues. V shed 7 bases and J shed 4 bases, with 16 bases lying between them. DNA of the CDR3: TGTGCCAGCATGCTACAGGATGTAAGCACTGAAGCTTTCTTT. Encoded protein: CASMLQDVSTEAFF.

The chain links TRBV27 to TRBJ2-7; D may match TRBD1 or TRBD2 (5 bases each). CDR3 length equals 17 residues. Germline assignment: CDR1 MNHEY and CDR2 SMNVEV (reference sequence). V was cut by 5 bases and J by 2 bases, with 22 bases left in between. CDR3: CASSTYSRGRAAYEQYF. The DNA for the CDR3 is TGTGCCAGCAGTACCTATTCGAGGGGACGCGCGGCCTACGAGCAGTACTTC.

The chain combines TRBV20-1 with TRBJ2-5, with TRBD2 matching 7 bases. Germline CDR1 is DFQATT and CDR2 is SNEGSKA (reference sequence). Trimming removed 4 bases from V and 1 base from J; junction bases left unmatched: 9. The CDR3 has 15 residues. As DNA, the CDR3 is TGCAGTGCTACGCGTCTAGCGGCCTCCCAAGAGACCCAGTACTTC. It encodes CSATRLAASQETQYF.

The chain is built from TRBV7-2 and TRBJ1-2; no reliable D call. Germline lookup yields CDR1 SGHTA and CDR2 FQGNSA. This CDR3 spans 13 amino acids. Between the trimmed V and J ends, which lost 5 bases and 7 bases, there was a span of 14 bases. CDR3 loop: CASSPGLIAGYTF. CDR3 coding DNA: TGTGCCAGCAGCCCTGGACTGATAGCTGGCTACACCTTC.

The chain uses TRBV7-9 and TRBJ2-7; 10 bases are shared with TRBD2. V lost 3 bases and J lost 5; bases outside the gene matches: 13. The CDR3 is 17 residues long. Germline CDR1 is SEHNR and CDR2 is FQNEAQ (reference sequence). The CDR3 loop reads CASSLPTTSGPPHEQYF. For the CDR3, the DNA is TGTGCCAGCAGCTTGCCTACGACTAGCGGGCCTCCCCACGAGCAGTACTTC.

J is TRBJ2-1 and V is TRBV7-3; 14 bases are a match to TRBD2. The CDR3 is made up of 16 amino acids. From germline, CDR1 is SGHTA and CDR2 FQGTGA. The junction had 7 bases not matched to a gene; V was cut back by 4 bases and J by 8 bases. CDR3 amino acids: CASSSTGTSGSYEQFF. CDR3 bases: TGTGCCAGCAGCTCGACGGGGACTAGCGGGAGCTATGAGCAGTTCTTC.